Included here is one T cell receptor beta chain sequence, with context. The antigen is unknown. This specimen comes from a study of glioma-infiltrating T cells after dendritic cell vaccination. For the study at large: The vaccine used monocyte-derived dendritic cells pulsed overnight with autologous tumor lysate. At biweekly intervals, patients got three intradermal dendritic cell vaccine injections.

Overall study results and limits: Few patients contributed both blood and tumor specimens.

Germline CDR1 is LGHNA and CDR2 is YNFKEQ. Deletions cut 0 bases from V and 0 bases from J, with 14 bases between. The CDR3 length is 18 residues. The repertoire was sequenced with immunoSEQ multiplex PCR; TCRdb's copy has only in-frame clones and lacks some. The sample holds roughly 100,000 clones; roughly four fifths are singletons and the top ten take roughly 12%. No glioblastoma patient carried an isocitrate dehydrogenase mutation. The clonotype was recovered from a human donor with glioblastoma. V and J are TRBV4-2 and TRBJ2-2; TRBD2 is a possible D gene (7 bases). Source: blood, taken before dendritic cell vaccination. CDR3 in amino acids: CASSQDRGGASNTGELFF. The CDR3, as DNA: TGTGCCAGCAGCCAAGATCGTGGGGGGGCTTCGAACACCGGGGAGCTGTTTTTT.